Listed below are T cell receptor beta chains from one sample, sequenced in a study of CD8+CD57+ T cells in acquired aplastic anemia. TCRdb used MiXCR to reprocess the reads, holding one entry per CDR3 protein. In the table there are 150,000 to 200,000 distinct CDR3 sequences, about 48% of which are singletons. The sequenced material came from sorted CD4+, CD8+, or CD8+CD57+ T cells (not recorded which) from PBMCs. These receptors were collected from a human donor in good health. Each CDR3 is given with its conserved first and last residue. Each record gives: J gene, D gene, clone size, V gene, CDR3 protein, CDR3 DNA. The D gene is left open where the match is weak. Clone size, where shown, is once, few, many, or a class for clones that have expanded.

TRBJ1-6	-	-	TRBV5-5	CASSASPNSPLHF	TGTGCCAGCAGCGCCAGCCCGAATTCACCCCTCCACTTT
TRBJ2-7	-	few	TRBV2	CASSAGPYEQYF	TGTGCCAGCAGTGCAGGTCCCTACGAGCAGTACTTC
TRBJ1-1	-	few	TRBV12-3/TRBV12-4	CASSPRAGVGSFF	TGTGCCAGCAGTCCTCGGGCCGGGGTCGGGTCTTTCTTT
TRBJ2-7	-	many	TRBV10-2	CASRRSYEQYF	TGCGCCAGCCGGCGCAGCTACGAGCAGTACTTC
TRBJ2-1	-	many	TRBV20-1	CSARDFQSSYNEQFF	TGCAGTGCTCGGGACTTCCAGTCGTCCTACAATGAGCAGTTCTTC
TRBJ2-5	-	-	TRBV5-1	CASSLAFSGVRGTQYF	TGCGCCAGCAGCTTGGCCTTCTCGGGGGTTCGGGGGACCCAGTACTTC
TRBJ1-2	-	many	TRBV5-4	CASISDSAISGYTF	TGTGCCAGCATCAGCGATTCCGCAATCAGTGGCTACACCTTC
TRBJ2-7	-	many	TRBV15	CATSRDRYEQYF	TGTGCCACCAGCAGAGATCGATACGAGCAGTACTTC
TRBJ1-1	-	-	TRBV15	CATSTQGGFFLAFF	TGTGCCACCAGCACTCAAGGGGGGTTTTTTTTGGCTTTCTTT
TRBJ2-5	-	many	TRBV6-5	CASTESTAQETQYF	TGTGCCAGCACTGAGTCTACTGCCCAAGAGACCCAGTACTTC
TRBJ1-1	TRBD1	many	TRBV11-2	CASTMEGAGTEAFF	TGTGCCAGCACCATGGAGGGGGCCGGCACTGAAGCTTTCTTT
TRBJ1-2	TRBD1	many	TRBV5-1	CASSLSDRGDGYTF	TGCGCCAGCAGCCTCTCCGACAGGGGAGATGGCTACACCTTC
TRBJ1-5	-	few	TRBV19	CASSIVLKGGSGFQPQHF	TGTGCCAGTAGTATAGTTTTGAAGGGAGGATCGGGGTTCCAGCCCCAGCATTTT
TRBJ1-3	-	many	TRBV20-1	CSARDRGASGNTIYF	TGCAGTGCTAGAGACCGGGGGGCCTCTGGAAACACCATATATTTT
TRBJ1-1	-	few	TRBV3-1	CASSGRVNTEAFF	TGTGCCAGCAGTGGGCGGGTGAACACTGAAGCTTTCTTT
TRBJ1-6	-	-	TRBV28	CASSPTGGMSWNSPLHF	TGTGCCAGCAGCCCTACGGGGGGGATGAGCTGGAATTCACCCCTCCACTTT
TRBJ2-7	-	-	TRBV10-3	CAISEVAREQYF	TGTGCCATCAGTGAGGTTGCCCGTGAGCAGTACTTC
TRBJ1-1	-	-	TRBV7-6	CASSEGGREAFF	TGTGCCAGCAGCGAGGGAGGGCGTGAAGCTTTCTTT
TRBJ2-3	-	-	TRBV11-1	CASSLEHGQFSTQYF	TGTGCCAGCAGCTTGGAACACGGACAGTTTTCTACGCAGTATTTT
TRBJ2-5	-	-	TRBV7-2	CASSLAGVKETQYF	TGTGCCAGCAGCTTAGCAGGGGTAAAAGAGACCCAGTACTTC
TRBJ2-5	-	many	TRBV12-3/TRBV12-4	CASSRTVETQYF	TGTGCCAGCAGTCGGACAGTAGAGACCCAGTACTTC
TRBJ1-6	-	-	TRBV6-1	CASIEGGNSPLHF	TGTGCCAGCATCGAGGGGGGTAATTCACCCCTCCACTTT
TRBJ2-7	-	once	TRBV7-9	CASSPRGSGDQYF	TGTGCCAGCTCACCCAGGGGATCAGGGGATCAGTACTTC
TRBJ2-7	TRBD1	many	TRBV5-4	CASSSRDSSYEQYF	TGTGCCAGCAGCTCCCGGGACAGCTCCTACGAGCAGTACTTC
TRBJ2-3	-	-	TRBV2	CASKTDRGAQYF	TGTGCCAGCAAGACCGACCGAGGGGCGCAGTATTTT
TRBJ1-5	-	few	TRBV3-1	CASSQFSLGQPQHF	TGTGCCAGCAGCCAATTCTCTCTTGGTCAGCCCCAGCATTTT
TRBJ1-2	-	-	TRBV24-1	CATSDLVGGYTF	TGCGCCACCAGTGACCTCGTGGGAGGCTACACCTTC
TRBJ2-7	-	many	TRBV20-1	CSAWSSKAYEQYF	TGCAGTGCTTGGTCCTCAAAGGCCTACGAGCAGTACTTC
TRBJ2-2	TRBD1	few	TRBV6-4	CASSNSGTGGVTGELFF	TGTGCCAGCAGCAACTCCGGGACAGGGGGCGTCACCGGGGAGCTGTTTTTT
TRBJ1-2	-	few	TRBV7-3	CASSPGSGGYTF	TGTGCCAGCAGCCCAGGGTCAGGCGGCTACACCTTC
TRBJ2-5	TRBD2	-	TRBV24-1	CASSPMGLAGDEETQYF	TGTGCCAGCAGTCCCATGGGACTAGCGGGAGATGAAGAGACCCAGTACTTC
TRBJ1-2	TRBD1	-	TRBV7-8	CASSLNAQGNYGYTF	TGTGCCAGCAGCCTGAATGCACAGGGGAACTATGGCTACACCTTC
TRBJ2-2	TRBD2	few	TRBV29-1	CSVPGTMNTGELFF	TGCAGCGTTCCCGGGACTATGAACACCGGGGAGCTGTTTTTT
TRBJ2-5	TRBD2	many	TRBV5-1	CASAMNSGSSYQETQYF	TGCGCCAGCGCAATGAATAGCGGGAGCAGCTACCAAGAGACCCAGTACTTC
TRBJ2-5	-	-	TRBV27	CASSRLGETQYF	TGTGCCAGCAGTCGACTGGGAGAGACCCAGTACTTC
TRBJ2-7	-	few	TRBV10-2	CASTRQPPYEQYF	TGCGCCAGCACCAGACAGCCTCCCTACGAGCAGTACTTC
TRBJ2-1	TRBD1	many	TRBV20-1	CSATPGTGRYNEQFF	TGCAGTGCTACCCCCGGGACAGGGAGGTACAATGAGCAGTTCTTC
TRBJ1-2	-	few	TRBV20-1	CSARLTGTNYGYTF	TGCAGTGCTAGATTGACAGGAACTAACTATGGCTACACCTTC
TRBJ1-1	TRBD1	-	TRBV29-1	CSVETGQGAAEAFF	TGCAGCGTTGAAACCGGACAGGGGGCGGCTGAAGCTTTCTTT
TRBJ2-1	TRBD2	many	TRBV9	CASSGGTSSYNEQFF	TGTGCCAGCAGCGGGGGGACTAGCTCCTACAATGAGCAGTTCTTC
TRBJ1-6	-	many	TRBV9	CASSENPGQKNSPLHF	TGTGCCAGCAGCGAAAACCCGGGACAAAAAAATTCACCCCTCCACTTT
TRBJ1-2	TRBD1	-	TRBV4-2	CASSQPTGSVGYTF	TGTGCCAGCAGCCAACCGACAGGGAGCGTGGGCTACACCTTC
TRBJ2-1	-	few	TRBV7-8	CASSSDNEQFF	TGTGCCAGCAGCTCGGACAATGAGCAGTTCTTC
TRBJ1-2	TRBD1	many	TRBV7-8	CASSQGSGQLNYGYTF	TGTGCCAGCAGTCAAGGATCGGGACAGCTTAACTATGGCTACACCTTC
TRBJ2-5	TRBD2	-	TRBV29-1	CSVEGAGGAETQYF	TGCAGCGTTGAAGGAGCGGGGGGGGCAGAGACCCAGTACTTC
TRBJ1-6	-	few	TRBV13	CASSLGQSFTLHF	TGTGCCAGCAGCTTAGGCCAAAGTTTCACCCTCCACTTT